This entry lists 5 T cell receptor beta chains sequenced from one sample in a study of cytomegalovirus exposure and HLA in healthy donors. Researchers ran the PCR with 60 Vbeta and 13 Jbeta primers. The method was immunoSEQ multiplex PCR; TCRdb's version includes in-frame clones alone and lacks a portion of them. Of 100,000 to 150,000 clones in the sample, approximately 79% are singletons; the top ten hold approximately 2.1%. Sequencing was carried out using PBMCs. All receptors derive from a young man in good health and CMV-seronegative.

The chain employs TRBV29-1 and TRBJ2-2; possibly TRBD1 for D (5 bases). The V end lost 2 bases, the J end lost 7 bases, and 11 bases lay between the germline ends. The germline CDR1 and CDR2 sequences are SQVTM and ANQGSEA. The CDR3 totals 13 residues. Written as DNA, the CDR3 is TGCAGCGTTGAAAGGCAGGGCGGCGGGGAGCTGTTTTTT. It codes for CSVERQGGGELFF.

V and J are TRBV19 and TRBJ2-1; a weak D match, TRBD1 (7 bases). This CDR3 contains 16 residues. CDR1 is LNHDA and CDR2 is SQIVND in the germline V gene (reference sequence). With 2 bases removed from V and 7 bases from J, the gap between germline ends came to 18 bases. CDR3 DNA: TGTGCCAGTAGTATATGGAGGGGGCGGGCAAGGAATGAGCAGTTCTTC. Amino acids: CASSIWRGRARNEQFF.

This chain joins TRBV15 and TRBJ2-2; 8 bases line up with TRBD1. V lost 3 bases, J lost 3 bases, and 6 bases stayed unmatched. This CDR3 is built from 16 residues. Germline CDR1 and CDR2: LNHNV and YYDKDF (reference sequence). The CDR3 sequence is CATSRPTGGYTGELFF. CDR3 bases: TGTGCCACCAGCAGGCCCACAGGGGGATACACCGGGGAGCTGTTTTTT.

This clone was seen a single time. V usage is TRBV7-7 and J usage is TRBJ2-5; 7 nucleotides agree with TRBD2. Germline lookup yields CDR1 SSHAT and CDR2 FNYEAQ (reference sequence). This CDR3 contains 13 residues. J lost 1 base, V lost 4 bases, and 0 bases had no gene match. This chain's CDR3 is CASSSGGQETQYF. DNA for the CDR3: TGTGCCAGCAGCTCGGGAGGCCAAGAGACCCAGTACTTC.

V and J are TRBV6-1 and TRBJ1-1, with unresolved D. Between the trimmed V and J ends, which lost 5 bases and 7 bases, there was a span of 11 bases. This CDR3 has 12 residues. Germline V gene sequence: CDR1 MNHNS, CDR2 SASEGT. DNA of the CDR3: TGTGCCAGCAGTAGATTTACAATTGAAGCTTTCTTT. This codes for CASSRFTIEAFF.